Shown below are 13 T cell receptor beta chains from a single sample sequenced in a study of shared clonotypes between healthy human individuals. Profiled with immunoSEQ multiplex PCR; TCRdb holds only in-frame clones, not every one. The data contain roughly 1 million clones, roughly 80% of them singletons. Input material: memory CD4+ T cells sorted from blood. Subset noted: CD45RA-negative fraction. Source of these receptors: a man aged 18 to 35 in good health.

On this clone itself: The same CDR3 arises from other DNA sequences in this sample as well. CDR3 coding DNA: TGCGCCAGCAGCTTAGGGGGCACCTCCTACGAGCAGTACTTC. Translation: CASSLGGTSYEQYF. The chain combines TRBV5-1 with TRBJ2-7; the match to TRBD1 covers 7 bases. Germline-derived CDR1 and CDR2 are SGHRS and YFSETQ. The V and J ends lost 2 bases and 0 bases, in that order; junction bases with no gene match: 2. The CDR3 spans 14 residues.

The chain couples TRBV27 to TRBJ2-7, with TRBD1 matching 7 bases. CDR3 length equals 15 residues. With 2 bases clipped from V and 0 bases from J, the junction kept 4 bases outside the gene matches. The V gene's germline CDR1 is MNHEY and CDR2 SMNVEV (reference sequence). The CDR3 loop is CASSLGDSYSYEQYF. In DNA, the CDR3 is TGTGCCAGCAGTTTAGGGGACAGCTACTCCTACGAGCAGTACTTC.

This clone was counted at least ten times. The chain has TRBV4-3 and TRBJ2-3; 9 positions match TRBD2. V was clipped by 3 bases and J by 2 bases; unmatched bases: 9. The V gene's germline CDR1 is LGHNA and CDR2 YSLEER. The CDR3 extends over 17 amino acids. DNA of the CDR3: TGCGCCAGCAGCCAGGGGACCCTAGCGGGATACACAGATACGCAGTATTTT. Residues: CASSQGTLAGYTDTQYF.

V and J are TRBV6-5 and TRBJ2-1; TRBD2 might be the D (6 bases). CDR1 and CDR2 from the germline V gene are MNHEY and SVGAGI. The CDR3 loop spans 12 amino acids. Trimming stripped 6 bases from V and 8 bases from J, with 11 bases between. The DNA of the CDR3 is TGTGCCAGCAGCTCGACTAGACATGAGCAGTTCTTC. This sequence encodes CASSSTRHEQFF.

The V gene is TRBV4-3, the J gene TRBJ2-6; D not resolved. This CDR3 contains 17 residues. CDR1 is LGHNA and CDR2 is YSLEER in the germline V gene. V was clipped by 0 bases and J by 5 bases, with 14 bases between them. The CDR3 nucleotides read TGCGCCAGCAGCCAAGATCCGAGGCAAGCTCGGGCCAACGTCCTGACTTTC. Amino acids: CASSQDPRQARANVLTF.

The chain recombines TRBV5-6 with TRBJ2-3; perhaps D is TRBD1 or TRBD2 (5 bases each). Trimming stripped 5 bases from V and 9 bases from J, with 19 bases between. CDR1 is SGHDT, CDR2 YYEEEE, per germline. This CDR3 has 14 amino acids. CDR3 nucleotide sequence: TGTGCCAGCAGTTCCGGGACGGGATTTGGGACGCAGTATTTT. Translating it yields CASSSGTGFGTQYF.

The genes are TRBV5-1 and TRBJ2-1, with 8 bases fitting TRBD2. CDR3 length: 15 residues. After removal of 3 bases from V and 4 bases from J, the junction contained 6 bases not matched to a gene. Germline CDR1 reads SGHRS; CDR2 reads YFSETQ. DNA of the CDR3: TGCGCCAGCAGCTCTACTAGCGGACCTTACAATGAGCAGTTCTTC. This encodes CASSSTSGPYNEQFF.

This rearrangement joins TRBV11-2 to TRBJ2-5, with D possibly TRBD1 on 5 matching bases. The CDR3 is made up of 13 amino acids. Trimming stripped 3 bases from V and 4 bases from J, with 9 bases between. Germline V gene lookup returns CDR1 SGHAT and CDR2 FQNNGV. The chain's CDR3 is CASSFQGAETQYF. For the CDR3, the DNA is TGTGCCAGCAGCTTCCAGGGCGCAGAGACCCAGTACTTC.

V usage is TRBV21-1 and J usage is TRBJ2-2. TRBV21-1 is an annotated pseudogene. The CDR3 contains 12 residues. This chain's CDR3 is CASKPHTGELFF. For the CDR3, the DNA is TGTGCCAGCAAACCCCACACCGGGGAGCTGTTTTTT.

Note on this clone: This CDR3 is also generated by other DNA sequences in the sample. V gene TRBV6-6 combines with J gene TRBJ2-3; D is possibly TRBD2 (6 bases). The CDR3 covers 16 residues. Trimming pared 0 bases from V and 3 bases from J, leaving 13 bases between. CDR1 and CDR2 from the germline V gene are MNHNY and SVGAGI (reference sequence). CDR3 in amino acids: CASSYSGGRGTDTQYF. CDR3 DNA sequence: TGTGCCAGCAGTTACTCCGGGGGAAGAGGGACAGATACGCAGTATTTT.

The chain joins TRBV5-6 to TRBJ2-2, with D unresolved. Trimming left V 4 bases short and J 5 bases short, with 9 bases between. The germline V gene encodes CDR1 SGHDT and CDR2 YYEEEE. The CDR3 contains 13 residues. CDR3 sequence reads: CASSRTKTGELFF. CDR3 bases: TGTGCCAGCAGCAGAACAAAGACCGGGGAGCTGTTTTTT.

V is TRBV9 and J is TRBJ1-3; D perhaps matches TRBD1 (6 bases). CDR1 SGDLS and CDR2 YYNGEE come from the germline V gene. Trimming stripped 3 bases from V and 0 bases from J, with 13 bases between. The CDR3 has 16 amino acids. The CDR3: CASSGSRGFSGNTIYF. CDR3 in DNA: TGTGCCAGCAGCGGAAGTAGGGGGTTCTCTGGAAACACCATATATTTT.

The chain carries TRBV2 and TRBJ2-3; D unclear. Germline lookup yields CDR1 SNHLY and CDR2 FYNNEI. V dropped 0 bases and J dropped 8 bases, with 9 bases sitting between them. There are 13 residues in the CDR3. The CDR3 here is CASSEARRPTQYF. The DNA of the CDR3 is TGTGCCAGCAGTGAAGCTCGCAGGCCTACGCAGTATTTT.